This TCR beta chain was sequenced in a study of shared clonotypes between healthy human individuals. With respect to this clone: Its cognate antigen is unknown.

From germline, CDR1 is SNHLY and CDR2 FYNNEI. This CDR3 is built from 13 residues. V dropped 6 bases and J dropped 0 bases, with 9 bases sitting between them. The naive CD8 subset, CD45RO-negative cells positively selected for CCR7, excluded terminally differentiated effector memory CD45RA+ cells. This table comes from immunoSEQ multiplex PCR, and its TCRdb copy is limited to in-frame clones, with some not included. The repertoire holds about 680,000 clones, with about 91% as singletons. Points from the study as a whole: Generation probabilities were higher for clonotypes shared across all four sorted-subset donors than for unshared ones. Limitation of the genetic and exposure-history diversity represented came from the few donors.

The sequenced sample was naive CD8+ T cells sorted from blood. This clonotype was sampled from a man aged 30-40 years in good health. V is TRBV2 and J is TRBJ2-7, with D uncertain. CDR3 in amino acids: CASSEENSYEQYF. CDR3 nucleotides: TGTGCCAGCAGCGAGGAAAACTCCTACGAGCAGTACTTC.